The present entry profiles one T cell receptor (beta chain) with its context. Original processing notes: For nucleated cells, counts were estimated from reference gene primer amplification. Profiled with immunoSEQ multiplex PCR; TCRdb holds only in-frame clones, not every one. That table gives V, J and clone size, and the DNA gave D and trimming. The sample lists about 91,000 clones, roughly 71% occurring once. This sample was taken from a study of blood T cell repertoires in COVID-19. At the level of the study: From the United States, Italy and Spain came samples of acute and convalescent COVID-19. T cells, B-cell-depleted T cells, or PBMCs provided the cDNA or gDNA that served as material.

Unmatched junction bases numbered 8, after V lost 4 bases and J lost 9 bases. This CDR3 contains 15 residues. Germline CDR1 is MGHRA and CDR2 is YSYEKL. The receptor was isolated from a woman of 80 years or more with acute or convalescent COVID-19. The chain recombines TRBV4-1 with TRBJ2-1, with TRBD2 matching over 11 bases. Sequencing used peripheral blood. The CDR3 DNA reads TGCGCCAGCAGCCGAGATAGCGGGGGGGCCTTTGAGCAGTTCTTC. Its translation is CASSRDSGGAFEQFF.